Listed below are T cell receptor beta chains from one sample, sequenced in a study of blood T cell repertoires in COVID-19. Clones were sequenced by immunoSEQ multiplex PCR, and TCRdb holds only the in-frame ones, with some missing. This sample carries about 300,000 clones, 85% to 90% of them seen once, and the ten largest clones take approximately 6.5%. The sequenced material came from peripheral blood. These receptors all come from a woman aged 45-65 years with COVID-19, enrolled during active disease. Each CDR3 is given with its conserved first and last residue. Each record gives: V gene, clone size, J gene, CDR3 protein. Not all rows give a size; the values are once, few, many and, for expanded clones, a class.

v_gene: TRBV5-1
abundance: once
j_gene: TRBJ1-4
CDR3aa: CASSYTPGTAEKLFF

v_gene: TRBV24-1
abundance: -
j_gene: TRBJ2-1
CDR3aa: CATSDWRDSNEQFF

v_gene: TRBV18
abundance: -
j_gene: TRBJ2-5
CDR3aa: CASSLGLAGVGQETQYF

v_gene: TRBV11-2
abundance: once
j_gene: TRBJ2-5
CDR3aa: CASSLEDRRQETQYF

v_gene: TRBV7-8
abundance: -
j_gene: TRBJ2-7
CDR3aa: CASSWTAGGPKEQYF

v_gene: TRBV9
abundance: -
j_gene: TRBJ2-7
CDR3aa: CASSKRSRSYEQYF

v_gene: TRBV6-5
abundance: -
j_gene: TRBJ2-7
CDR3aa: CASRPGTGFYEQYF

v_gene: TRBV27
abundance: -
j_gene: TRBJ1-2
CDR3aa: CASSREQGARRYGYTF

v_gene: TRBV18
abundance: -
j_gene: TRBJ1-4
CDR3aa: CASSPEDYLKIREKLFF

v_gene: TRBV5-1
abundance: -
j_gene: TRBJ1-1
CDR3aa: CASSTVDLNTEAFF